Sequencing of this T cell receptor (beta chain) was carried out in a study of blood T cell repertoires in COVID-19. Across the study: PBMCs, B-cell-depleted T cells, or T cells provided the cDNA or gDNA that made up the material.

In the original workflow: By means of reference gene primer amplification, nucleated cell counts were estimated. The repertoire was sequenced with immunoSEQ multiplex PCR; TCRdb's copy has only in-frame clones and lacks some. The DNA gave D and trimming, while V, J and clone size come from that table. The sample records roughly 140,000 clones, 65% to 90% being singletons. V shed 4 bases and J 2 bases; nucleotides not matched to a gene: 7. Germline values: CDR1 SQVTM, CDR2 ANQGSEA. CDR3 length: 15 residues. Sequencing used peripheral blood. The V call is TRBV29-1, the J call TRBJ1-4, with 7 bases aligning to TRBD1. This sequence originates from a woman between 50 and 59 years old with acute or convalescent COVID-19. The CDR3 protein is CSVGQTGQTNEKLFF. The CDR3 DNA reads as TGCAGCGTTGGCCAGACGGGACAGACTAATGAAAAACTGTTTTTT.